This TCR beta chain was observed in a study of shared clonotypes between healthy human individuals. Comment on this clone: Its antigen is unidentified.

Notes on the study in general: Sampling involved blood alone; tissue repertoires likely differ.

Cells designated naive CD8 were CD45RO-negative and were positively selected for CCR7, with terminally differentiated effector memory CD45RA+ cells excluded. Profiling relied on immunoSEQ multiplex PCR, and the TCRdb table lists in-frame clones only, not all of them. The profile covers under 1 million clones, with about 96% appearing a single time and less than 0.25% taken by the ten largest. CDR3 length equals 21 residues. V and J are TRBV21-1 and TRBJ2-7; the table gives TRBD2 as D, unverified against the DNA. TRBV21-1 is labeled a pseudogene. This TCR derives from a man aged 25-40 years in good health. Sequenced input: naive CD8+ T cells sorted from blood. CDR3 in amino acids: CASSKLAPLIPGAPDFYEQYF. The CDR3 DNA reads TGTGCCAGCAGCAAATTGGCCCCCCTTATTCCGGGTGCCCCCGATTTCTACGAGCAGTACTTC.